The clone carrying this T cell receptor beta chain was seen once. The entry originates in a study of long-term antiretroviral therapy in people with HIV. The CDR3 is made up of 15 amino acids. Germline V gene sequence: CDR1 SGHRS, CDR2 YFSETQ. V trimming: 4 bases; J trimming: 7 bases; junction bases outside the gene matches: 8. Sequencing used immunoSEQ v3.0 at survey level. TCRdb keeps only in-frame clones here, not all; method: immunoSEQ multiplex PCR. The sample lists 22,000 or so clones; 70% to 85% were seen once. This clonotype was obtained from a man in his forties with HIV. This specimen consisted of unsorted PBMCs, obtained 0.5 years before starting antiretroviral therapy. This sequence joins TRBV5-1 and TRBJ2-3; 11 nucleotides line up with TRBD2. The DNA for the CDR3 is TGCGCCAGCAGCCCAGTGACTAGCGGGGACTATACGCAGTATTTT. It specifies CASSPVTSGDYTQYF.